This record covers a single T cell receptor (beta chain). The antigen remains undetermined. Free of recent acute infections or vaccinations, the donors were healthy HIV-negative adults. Germline values: CDR1 SGHRS, CDR2 YFSETQ. Trimming stripped 4 bases from V and 4 bases from J, with 15 bases between. This CDR3 contains 15 residues. These data are taken from a study of shared clonotypes between healthy human individuals. Findings and caveats of the study: Relative to their counterparts shared across all four donors, non-shared clonotypes exhibited diminished generation probabilities.

Profiled with immunoSEQ multiplex PCR; TCRdb holds only in-frame clones, not every one. In the table there are nearly 1 million clones, less than 85% of which are singletons. This TCR came from a man aged 18 to 35 in good health. V is TRBV5-1 and J is TRBJ2-1, with a tentative D call TRBD1 (6 bases). Sequenced: memory CD4+ T cells sorted from blood. Subset indicated: CD45RA-negative fraction. CDR3 loop: CASSPSGTTYNEQFF. The CDR3 DNA reads TGCGCCAGCAGCCCCTCCGGGACAACATACAATGAGCAGTTCTTC.